These T cell receptor beta chains were read from a single sample in a study of molecular identifiers for immune sequencing clone quantification. Each CDR3 protein is one row after TCRdb ran MiXCR on the PCR reads. Seen here are about 320,000 distinct CDR3 sequences, about 22% observed once, and the top ten hold 0.65% to 0.95%. The sample comprised naive CD8+ T cells from blood, with Jurkat cell RNA spiked in. The receptor source for this set is a human donor in good health. Some libraries in this study had Jurkat cell RNA spiked in. The conserved cysteine and the conserved F or W are not part of the CDR3 here.

v_call cdr3_length cdr3_aa
TRBV12-5 12 ASGFGVHTDTQY
TRBV12-3/TRBV12-4 12 ASSLGGPQETQY
TRBV7-6 15 ASSLGRNRVDGEKLF
TRBV27 13 ASSSSTSGGETQY
TRBV7-2 13 ASSLGADYNQPQH
TRBV20-1 11 SGGIQGGYGYT
TRBV13 10 ASSPMSREQY
TRBV10-1 13 ASSDSRGYTDTQY
TRBV28 12 ASSLSGLNTEAF
TRBV11-2 11 ASSLAPADEQY
TRBV14 12 ASSQLDTYNEQF
TRBV19 13 ASSIGRSSTDTQY
TRBV3-1 15 ASSPLSGRVTTGELF
TRBV19 10 ASRHGNQPQH
TRBV7-9 11 ASRPPANEKLF
TRBV2 15 ASSGYPTGGFENEQF
TRBV28 13 ASSFFSSDTDTQY
TRBV5-3 12 ASRTRQASYVQY
TRBV7-2 13 ASSDGTIPYNEQF
TRBV28 11 ASRTRRNYGYT
TRBV5-3 14 ASGLAGRVDNQPQH
TRBV20-1 11 SARDRPPDTQY
TRBV4-3 13 ASSQDHRYTGELF
TRBV20-1 14 SAPDTPDPSTDTQY
TRBV13 13 ASSSAGFSTDTQY
TRBV24-1 10 ATSDLENTIY
TRBV5-6 12 ASSWDRAGNIQY
TRBV7-9 12 ASSSGGQHTEAF
TRBV7-9 13 ASSQTPGQDYEQY
TRBV9 14 ASSVWGEASTDTQY
TRBV27 12 ASSTYRDSYEQY
TRBV6-2/TRBV6-3 12 ASSYGQRNTEAF
TRBV10-3 10 AASTANTEAF
TRBV6-5 13 ASSFVAATYNEQF
TRBV28 13 ASSFLAGAGETQY
TRBV27 15 ASSRYSWARREVEQY
TRBV12-3/TRBV12-4 13 ASRRDGTDNERLF
TRBV29-1 14 SVESGGGPSKNIQY
TRBV9 13 ASSSSGTGYNEQF
TRBV27 15 ASNPSSGASSYNEQF
TRBV25-1 14 ASSEGARGASYEQY
TRBV30 12 AWSADSTNTEAF
TRBV11-2 14 ASSLWTLDSTDTQY
TRBV24-1 12 ATSDTESTDTQY
TRBV7-2 16 ASSPGQGAGFPGNTIY
TRBV6-5 13 ASSYEGAGANVLT